The sequence of this TCR beta chain was determined in a study of CD8 T cells in Susac syndrome. For this clonotype: Its antigen is as yet unknown.

Random hexamers primed reverse transcription of about 0.45 to 1 ug RNA. TCRdb independently ran MiXCR on the immunoSEQ multiplex PCR reads; one entry per CDR3 protein. The table shows tens of thousands of distinct CDR3 sequences, with approximately 96% occurring only once. Findings and limits, study-wide: TEMRA cells and active patients showed peak Susac CD8+ clonal expansion.

Sequencing of TCR beta was undertaken in CD8+ and CD4+ T cells derived from blood. The V end was cut by 4 bases, the J end by 4 bases, with 7 bases between. Germline assignment: CDR1 GTSNPN and CDR2 SVGIG (reference sequence). The CDR3 is 11 residues long. Input material: CD8+ T cells from PBMCs. This sequence originates from a human donor with Susac syndrome. The V call is TRBV30, the J call TRBJ2-5; D unresolved. CDR3 coding DNA: TGTGCCTGGACCGGCGGAGAGACCCAGTACTTC. Translation: CAWTGGETQYF.